This T cell receptor (beta chain) originates from a study of OX40 agonist ivuxolimab in advanced cancers. General study points: Near-lowest levels of clonal expansion characterized partial responders at 0.1-3.0 mg/kg. Within 6 weeks, CD4+ and CD8+ blood T cells expanded clonally at 0.1 to 3.0 mg/kg.

The CDR3 is 14 amino acids. Germline V gene lookup returns CDR1 SQVTM and CDR2 ANQGSEA. The V end lost 5 bases, the J end lost 1 base, and 14 bases lay between the germline ends. Profiled with immunoSEQ multiplex PCR; TCRdb holds only in-frame clones, not every one. Of about 85,000 clones in the sample, approximately 79% were seen once. Regarding this clone: Its matching antigen is unknown.

A history of autoimmune disease or systemic immunosuppression excluded patients. Cycle 7 day 1, cycle 4 day 1, and baseline were the timepoints at which blood was sampled. This TCR came from an adult with an advanced solid tumor such as melanoma, head and neck, liver or kidney cancer. The input for sequencing was CD4+ or CD8+ T cells sorted from blood, taken in a trial of the OX40 agonist ivuxolimab. This rearrangement joins TRBV29-1 to TRBJ1-1; D is ambiguous. The CDR3 loop reads CSVLAGEGNTEAFF. Here the CDR3 DNA reads TGCAGCGTTCTGGCTGGCGAGGGGAACACTGAAGCTTTCTTT.